The rows below give T cell receptor beta chains drawn from one sample of a study of blood T cell repertoires in COVID-19. TCRdb's copy holds only in-frame clones and misses some; the assay was immunoSEQ multiplex PCR. The sample holds 200,000 or so clones, 88% seen once. Sequencing input: peripheral blood. The receptors shown here come from a man aged 50-59 years with COVID-19, enrolled during active disease. Each CDR3 is given with its conserved first and last residue. The order of the fields is D gene, V gene, clone size, J gene, CDR3 protein, CDR3 DNA. The D gene is left open where the match is weak. Rows may omit the clone size; those that give it use once, few, many or a size class.

d_call: TRBD2
v_call: TRBV4-2
clone_size: .
j_call: TRBJ2-4
cdr3_aa: CASSRSPSGLAGGSAKNIQYF
cdr3_nt: TGTGCCAGCAGCCGTTCACCCAGTGGACTAGCGGGAGGTTCGGCCAAAAACATTCAGTACTTC

d_call: TRBD1
v_call: TRBV7-8
clone_size: .
j_call: TRBJ2-7
cdr3_aa: CASSFGDRGHYEQYF
cdr3_nt: TGTGCCAGCAGCTTTGGGGACAGGGGGCACTACGAGCAGTACTTC

d_call: .
v_call: TRBV29-1
clone_size: once
j_call: TRBJ2-7
cdr3_aa: CSVEDRDTWHYEQYF
cdr3_nt: TGCAGCGTTGAGGACCGGGACACCTGGCACTACGAGCAGTACTTC

d_call: TRBD2
v_call: TRBV7-3
clone_size: .
j_call: TRBJ2-7
cdr3_aa: CASSPSRGAYEQYF
cdr3_nt: TGTGCCAGCAGCCCATCACGGGGGGCCTACGAGCAGTACTTC

d_call: .
v_call: TRBV5-1
clone_size: .
j_call: TRBJ2-3
cdr3_aa: CASSRGGSPTDTQYF
cdr3_nt: TGCGCCAGCAGCAGAGGGGGAAGCCCCACAGATACGCAGTATTTT

d_call: TRBD2
v_call: TRBV7-9
clone_size: once
j_call: TRBJ2-7
cdr3_aa: CASSLSGRTYYEQYF
cdr3_nt: TGTGCCAGCAGCCTGAGCGGGAGAACCTACTACGAGCAGTACTTC

d_call: .
v_call: TRBV4-2
clone_size: .
j_call: TRBJ1-3
cdr3_aa: CASSQGGTSVAGNTIYF
cdr3_nt: TGTGCCAGCAGCCAAGGTGGGACTAGCGTGGCCGGAAACACCATATATTTT

d_call: TRBD1
v_call: TRBV28
clone_size: .
j_call: TRBJ1-6
cdr3_aa: CASSQTSGQGNSPLHF
cdr3_nt: TGTGCCAGCAGCCAGACCTCGGGACAGGGGAATTCACCCCTCCACTTT

d_call: .
v_call: TRBV7-8
clone_size: .
j_call: TRBJ2-1
cdr3_aa: CASRRIPGPYNEQFF
cdr3_nt: TGTGCCAGCAGACGAATTCCGGGTCCTTACAATGAGCAGTTCTTC

d_call: TRBD1
v_call: TRBV2
clone_size: .
j_call: TRBJ2-2
cdr3_aa: CASSGLDRTDTGELFF
cdr3_nt: TGTGCCAGCAGCGGACTGGACAGGACGGACACCGGGGAGCTGTTTTTT

d_call: TRBD2
v_call: TRBV2
clone_size: once
j_call: TRBJ2-3
cdr3_aa: CASSTTSGGTDTQYF
cdr3_nt: TGTGCCAGCAGTACGACTAGCGGGGGCACAGATACGCAGTATTTT

d_call: TRBD1
v_call: TRBV11-2
clone_size: .
j_call: TRBJ2-2
cdr3_aa: CASSLGTGHTGELFF
cdr3_nt: TGTGCCAGCAGCTTAGGGACAGGGCACACCGGGGAGCTGTTTTTT

d_call: TRBD1
v_call: TRBV7-6
clone_size: .
j_call: TRBJ1-2
cdr3_aa: CASSLGGQGRDGYTF
cdr3_nt: TGTGCCAGCAGCTTAGGGGGACAGGGTCGGGATGGCTACACCTTC

d_call: TRBD2
v_call: TRBV5-6
clone_size: .
j_call: TRBJ2-3
cdr3_aa: CASSSHGAGGVDTQYF
cdr3_nt: TGTGCCAGCAGCTCCCATGGGGCGGGAGGAGTAGATACGCAGTATTTT

d_call: TRBD2
v_call: TRBV5-4
clone_size: .
j_call: TRBJ2-3
cdr3_aa: CASSSTSGGTDTQYF
cdr3_nt: TGTGCCAGCAGCTCTACTAGCGGGGGCACAGATACGCAGTATTTT

d_call: .
v_call: TRBV28
clone_size: .
j_call: TRBJ2-1
cdr3_aa: CASSRFKEEQFF
cdr3_nt: TGTGCCAGCAGCCGGTTTAAGGAGGAGCAGTTCTTC

d_call: .
v_call: TRBV12-3/TRBV12-4
clone_size: .
j_call: TRBJ2-7
cdr3_aa: CASDRDGSEQYF
cdr3_nt: TGTGCCAGCGACCGGGATGGTTCCGAGCAGTACTTC

d_call: TRBD1
v_call: TRBV6-5
clone_size: .
j_call: TRBJ1-4
cdr3_aa: CATFAGQGTEKLFF
cdr3_nt: TGTGCCACCTTCGCGGGACAGGGAACTGAAAAACTGTTTTTT

d_call: TRBD1
v_call: TRBV27
clone_size: once
j_call: TRBJ2-7
cdr3_aa: CASKLGQARHEQYF
cdr3_nt: TGTGCCAGCAAGCTCGGACAGGCGCGGCACGAGCAGTACTTC

d_call: .
v_call: TRBV14
clone_size: .
j_call: TRBJ1-1
cdr3_aa: CASSQGSPTARRAFF
cdr3_nt: TGTGCCAGCAGCCAAGGGTCACCGACCGCTAGGAGAGCTTTCTTT

d_call: .
v_call: TRBV10-1
clone_size: .
j_call: TRBJ1-6
cdr3_aa: CAKQVNNSPLHF
cdr3_nt: TGCGCCAAACAGGTAAACAATTCACCCCTCCACTTT

d_call: TRBD1
v_call: TRBV5-4
clone_size: .
j_call: TRBJ2-1
cdr3_aa: CASSLRGGDEQFF
cdr3_nt: TGTGCCAGCAGCTTGAGAGGGGGCGATGAGCAGTTCTTC

d_call: TRBD2
v_call: TRBV7-7
clone_size: .
j_call: TRBJ2-1
cdr3_aa: CASSLGGSSQQFF
cdr3_nt: TGTGCTAGCAGCTTGGGCGGGAGTTCTCAGCAGTTCTTC

d_call: .
v_call: TRBV6-6
clone_size: once
j_call: TRBJ1-5
cdr3_aa: CASRQNSNQPQHF
cdr3_nt: TGTGCCAGCAGGCAGAATAGCAATCAGCCCCAGCATTTT

d_call: .
v_call: TRBV27
clone_size: .
j_call: TRBJ1-5
cdr3_aa: CASRYNGEGVSNQPQHF
cdr3_nt: TGTGCCAGCAGGTACAATGGGGAGGGAGTTAGCAATCAGCCCCAGCATTTT